The present TCR beta chain was sequenced within a study of blood T cells in healthy people across ages. Study-level information: Per every two T cells, about one barcoded beta molecule was captured by template switching.

This clonotype was observed a handful of times. The V gene's germline CDR1 is DFQATT and CDR2 SNEGSKA (reference sequence). Trimming removed 2 bases from V and 4 bases from J, with 14 bases in between. This CDR3 is built from 14 residues. A second roughly 6 to 12 cycle PCR used barcoded and J-beta primers. Every single cDNA molecule received a tag from a template-switch adaptor with 12 random nucleotides. TCRdb reanalysed the 5' RACE reads using MiXCR and keeps one entry per CDR3 protein. The data contain about 800,000 distinct CDR3 sequences, 55% to 70% of them singletons. Sequenced material: blood. V usage is TRBV20-1 and J usage is TRBJ2-5, with D perhaps TRBD1 (5 bases). This clonotype was sampled from a man younger than 45 in good health. As DNA, the CDR3 is TGCAGTGCTAGAATGGCAGGGCATACAGAGACCCAGTACTTC. This codes for CSARMAGHTETQYF.